Listed below are T cell receptor beta chains from one sample, sequenced in a study of technical replicates of blood from several donors. Libraries were prepared by immunoSEQ multiplex PCR; TCRdb keeps only in-frame clonotypes and omits some of them. The sample holds 50,000 to 70,000 clones, 86% seen once. Sample: PBMCs. Receptor source: a human donor in good health. Some clones in this sample may be carry-over from other donors' samples. CDR3s include the opening cysteine and the closing phenylalanine or tryptophan. Each record gives: CDR3 length, V gene, D gene, clone size, J gene, CDR3 protein, CDR3 DNA. A D gene is named only where the DNA matches it firmly. Clone size is not always given. Where it is, it says once, few, many or a class for expanded clones.

>14|TRBV2|NA|NA|TRBJ1-5
CASSEARSEGPQHF
TGTGCCAGCAGTGAAGCTAGGTCAGAGGGGCCCCAGCATTTT
>18|TRBV4-1|TRBD2|NA|TRBJ2-5
CASSQTSTGTSGQETQYF
TGCGCCAGCAGCCAGACATCTACCGGGACTAGCGGCCAAGAGACCCAGTACTTC
>14|TRBV5-5|NA|NA|TRBJ1-2
CASSYGETPMGYTF
TGTGCCAGCAGCTACGGGGAAACACCGATGGGCTACACCTTC
>15|TRBV4-1|TRBD1|NA|TRBJ1-4
CASSQEGTVLGKLFF
TGCGCCAGCAGCCAAGAAGGGACAGTGCTTGGAAAACTGTTTTTT
>16|TRBV13|TRBD2|NA|TRBJ2-2
CASSKSGGQNTGELFF
TGTGCCAGCAGCAAAAGCGGGGGCCAGAACACCGGGGAGCTGTTTTTT
>15|TRBV11-2|TRBD2|NA|TRBJ2-2
CASRLAGGNTGELFF
TGTGCCAGCAGACTAGCGGGGGGGAACACCGGGGAGCTGTTTTTT
>12|TRBV5-1|TRBD2|NA|TRBJ2-7
CASSSTSDEQYF
TGCGCCAGCAGCTCAACTAGCGACGAGCAGTACTTC
>11|TRBV20-1|NA|NA|TRBJ2-5
CSANGGQTQYF
TGCAGTGCTAACGGCGGGCAGACCCAGTACTTC
>13|TRBV25-1|NA|few|TRBJ1-2
CASSSTTWYGYTF
TGTGCCAGCAGCTCGACGACTTGGTATGGCTACACCTTC
>18|TRBV4-2|NA|NA|TRBJ2-3
CASSQAHGGQGAGDTQYF
TGTGCCAGCAGCCAAGCCCACGGGGGGCAGGGGGCAGGGGATACGCAGTATTTT
>13|TRBV6-5|NA|few|TRBJ1-1
CASSWRRGTEAFF
TGTGCCAGCAGTTGGCGGAGGGGCACTGAAGCTTTCTTT
>16|TRBV4-3|TRBD1|NA|TRBJ1-1
CASSPSGGTGGTEAFF
TGCGCCAGCAGCCCCTCAGGGGGGACAGGGGGCACTGAAGCTTTCTTT
>15|TRBV6-5|NA|NA|TRBJ1-6
CASSLQGFDNSPLHF
TGTGCCAGCAGCCTACAGGGCTTTGATAATTCACCCCTCCACTTT
>15|TRBV6-1|TRBD1|NA|TRBJ2-3
CASWPGTGLTDTQYF
TGTGCCAGCTGGCCCGGGACAGGGCTGACAGATACGCAGTATTTT
>15|TRBV21-1|NA|NA|TRBJ1-1
CASSPTGGASSEAFF
TGTGCCAGCAGCCCGACAGGGGGCGCGTCCTCTGAAGCTTTCTTT
>15|TRBV28|TRBD1|NA|TRBJ1-5
CASSFSGQRNQPQHF
TGTGCCAGCAGTTTCTCGGGACAGCGCAATCAGCCCCAGCATTTT
>11|TRBV10-3|TRBD1|NA|TRBJ2-7
CATDRGNEQYF
TGTGCCACCGACAGGGGTAACGAGCAGTACTTC
>13|TRBV2|NA|few|TRBJ2-2
CASSPESRGGLFF
TGTGCCAGCAGTCCCGAGAGCCGGGGAGGGCTGTTTTTT
>14|TRBV19|NA|once|TRBJ2-7
CASSIFAGGYEQYF
TGTGCCAGTAGTATTTTTGCAGGGGGGTACGAGCAGTACTTC
>15|TRBV5-1|NA|few|TRBJ1-4
CASSLVWGLGEKLFF
TGCGCCAGCAGCTTAGTTTGGGGGCTGGGTGAAAAACTGTTTTTT
>14|TRBV30|NA|NA|TRBJ2-5
CAWSVPGSQETQYF
TGTGCCTGGAGTGTACCGGGGAGCCAAGAGACCCAGTACTTC
>14|TRBV7-2|TRBD1|NA|TRBJ2-2
CASSSRRQGGELFF
TGTGCCAGCAGCTCAAGACGACAGGGCGGGGAGCTGTTTTTT
>16|TRBV4-2|NA|NA|TRBJ2-5
CASSKTAGTSQETQYF
TGTGCCAGCAGCAAGACCGCAGGGACTTCACAAGAGACCCAGTACTTC
>15|TRBV5-4|NA|once|TRBJ2-2
CASSLRGSGTGELFF
TGTGCCAGCAGCTTACGAGGCTCTGGCACCGGGGAGCTGTTTTTT
>14|TRBV5-1|NA|NA|TRBJ2-5
CASSLEGGKETQYF
TGCGCCAGCAGCCTCGAAGGCGGGAAAGAGACCCAGTACTTC
>14|TRBV7-2|NA|NA|TRBJ2-7
CASRGGFSTYEQYF
TGTGCCAGCAGAGGCGGGTTCTCGACCTACGAGCAGTACTTC
>14|TRBV2|NA|NA|TRBJ2-5
CASSGDSGQETQYF
TGTGCCAGCAGTGGCGATAGCGGACAAGAGACCCAGTACTTC
>15|TRBV5-1|TRBD1|once|TRBJ2-7
CASSLGGQGSYEQYF
TGCGCCAGCAGCTTGGGGGGACAGGGATCCTACGAGCAGTACTTC
>15|TRBV6-6|NA|NA|TRBJ1-5
CASSPDTSSNQPQHF
TGTGCCAGCAGTCCAGACACGAGTAGCAATCAGCCCCAGCATTTT
>14|TRBV11-3|TRBD1|NA|TRBJ2-1
CASSGTENYNEQFF
TGTGCCAGCAGTGGGACAGAGAACTACAATGAGCAGTTCTTC
>14|TRBV7-2|TRBD1|NA|TRBJ2-7
CASSFIGTGNEQYF
TGTGCCAGCAGCTTTATTGGGACAGGGAACGAGCAGTACTTC
>14|TRBV30|NA|NA|TRBJ2-7
CAWAGTRDSYEQYF
TGTGCCTGGGCGGGTACCCGCGATTCCTACGAGCAGTACTTC
>14|TRBV7-2|TRBD2|NA|TRBJ2-5
CASSATSGKETQYF
TGTGCCAGCAGCGCCACTAGCGGAAAAGAGACCCAGTACTTC